The 8 T cell receptor beta chains reported below all come from one sample, sequenced in a study of cytomegalovirus exposure and HLA in healthy donors. A multiplex PCR was run with 60 Vbeta primers and 13 Jbeta primers. Profiled with immunoSEQ multiplex PCR; TCRdb holds only in-frame clones, not every one. The data show tens of thousands of clones, with 78% seen just once and under 5% held by the top ten. Specimen: PBMCs. The receptors shown here come from a male donor in good health and CMV-seropositive.

The chain recombines TRBV7-9 with TRBJ2-1; the D gene is possibly TRBD2 (5 bases). There are 13 residues in the CDR3. The ends were cut back, 5 bases at V and 6 bases at J, with 11 bases in the middle. Germline V lookup: CDR1 SEHNR, CDR2 FQNEAQ (reference sequence). The chain's CDR3 is CASSRLLRNEQFF. The CDR3 nucleotides read TGTGCCAGCAGCCGACTACTCCGCAATGAGCAGTTCTTC.

V gene TRBV27 combines with J gene TRBJ1-5; D not resolved. The CDR3 runs 13 residues. The V and J ends lost 8 bases and 4 bases respectively, with 12 bases between them. Per germline, CDR1 MNHEY and CDR2 SMNVEV (reference sequence). DNA of the CDR3: TGTGCCAGCGGGTCTAGCTCAAATCAGCCCCAGCATTTT. The encoded protein is CASGSSSNQPQHF.

The chain carries TRBV19 and TRBJ1-4; possible D gene TRBD1, 5 bases. This CDR3 is 13 amino acids long. CDR1 and CDR2 from the germline V gene are LNHDA and SQIVND (reference sequence). Trimming pared 8 bases from V and 6 bases from J, leaving 13 bases between. The DNA for the CDR3 is TGTGCCAGTCGCGACAGAACCTATGAAAAACTGTTTTTT. It specifies CASRDRTYEKLFF.

This clone was observed a few times. The rearrangement joins TRBV5-4 to TRBJ2-7; 7 bases map to TRBD1. Per the germline V gene, CDR1 is SGHNT and CDR2 is YYREEE (reference sequence). V shed 0 bases and J 7 bases; nucleotides not matched to a gene: 7. The CDR3 contains 14 residues. The CDR3 here is CASSLEQGVGEQYF. The CDR3 bases are TGTGCCAGCAGCTTGGAGCAGGGGGTCGGGGAGCAGTACTTC. The entire variable domain, with the rest obtained from reference TRBV5-4 and TRBJ2-7, is as follows: ETGVTQSPTHLIKTRGQQVTLRCSSQSGHNTVSWYQQALGQGPQFIFQYYREEENGRGNFPPRFSGLQFPNYSSELNVNALELDDSALYLCASSLEQGVGEQYFGPGTRLTVT.

This clone was counted between two and nine times. The chain is built from TRBV5-4 and TRBJ2-7, with D tentatively TRBD1 (5 bases). This CDR3 region has 15 residues. V lost 4 bases, J lost 3 bases, and 17 bases lay in between. Germline V gene lookup returns CDR1 SGHNT and CDR2 YYREEE (reference sequence). The DNA of the CDR3 is TGTGCCAGCAGCCGACTGTCAGGGAAATTCTACGAGCAGTACTTC. Amino acids: CASSRLSGKFYEQYF.

The table lists this clone with a count of one. The CDR3 sequence is CASSYRDSNYTEAFF. CDR3 bases: TGCGCCAGCAGCTACCGGGACAGCAACTACACTGAAGCTTTCTTT. The chain combines TRBV10-1 with TRBJ1-1; 7 nucleotides match TRBD1. Per germline, CDR1 WNHNN and CDR2 SYGVQD (reference sequence). V gave up 6 bases and J gave up 3 bases; unmatched junction bases: 10. The CDR3 runs to 15 residues.

V usage is TRBV18 and J usage is TRBJ1-1, with D unresolved. Germline lookup yields CDR1 KGHSH and CDR2 LQKENI. V dropped 1 base and J dropped 1 base, with 10 bases sitting between them. The CDR3 totals 15 residues. The CDR3 nucleotides read TGTGCCAGCTCACCACTCCCATGGAGGAACACTGAAGCTTTCTTT. Translating gives CASSPLPWRNTEAFF.

The chain employs TRBV11-2 and TRBJ2-7; D may be TRBD2 (5 bases). Germline V gene data show CDR1 as SGHAT and CDR2 as FQNNGV. The CDR3 is 15 amino acids. Between the trimmed V and J ends, which lost 5 bases and 2 bases, there was a span of 16 bases. CDR3 sequence (DNA): TGTGCCAGCAGCGGTGTGAAGCGGAGACCCTACGAGCAGTACTTC. Residues: CASSGVKRRPYEQYF. Full variable domain (rest looked up from reference TRBV11-2 and TRBJ2-7): EAGVAQSPRYKIIEKRQSVAFWCNPISGHATLYWYQQILGQGPKLLIQFQNNGVVDDSQLPKDRFSAERLKGVDSTLKIQPAKLEDSAVYLCASSGVKRRPYEQYFGPGTRLTVT.